This T cell receptor (beta chain) was identified during a study of post-analysis software for immune sequencing data. For this clonotype: The antigen is not known.

Findings and limits, study-wide: Patients carried a handful of TRBV segments more frequently than controls did, and TRBV5-6, TRBV5-1 and TRBV20-1 were among them.

CDR3 size: 15 residues. Germline values: CDR1 SNHLY, CDR2 FYNNEI. Each TCR beta cDNA library carried unique molecular identifiers. Around 500,000 cDNA molecules were obtained from around 1 to 10 million T cells. MiXCR was run by TCRdb on the PCR reads, yielding one entry per CDR3 protein. In the table there are 350,000 to 500,000 distinct CDR3 sequences, 30% to 45% of which are singletons. The V and J genes are TRBV2 and TRBJ2-5; maybe TRBD1 (6 bases). The end of the DNA aligns better with TRBJ2-7, so the J call may be wrong. The receptor was isolated from a girl aged 2-10 years with multiple sclerosis. The specimen was blood. The CDR3 sequence is CASSHRATGLYEQYF. CDR3 DNA sequence: TGTGCCAGCAGTCACAGGGCCACCGGCCTCTACGAGCAGTACTTC.